A selection of T cell receptor beta chains follows, all from one sample in a study of beta chain features in type 1 diabetes. This table comes from immunoSEQ multiplex PCR, and its TCRdb copy is limited to in-frame clones, with some not included. The table records 600,000 to 700,000 clones, 12% of them present only once. The source material was naive CD4+ T cells from blood. These receptors came from a man aged 30-40 years with type 1 diabetes. The conserved cysteine and the conserved F or W are not part of the CDR3 here. The listing skips clone size in some rows; elsewhere it reads once, few, many or a size class.

J,size,V,CDR3
TRBJ1-6,NA,TRBV9,ASSVDVGQGNSPLH
TRBJ2-5,NA,TRBV5-1,ASSLSGVQETQY
TRBJ2-3,few,TRBV2,ASRGTSGGDTQY
TRBJ2-2,few,TRBV5-1,ASSTRFTGGEDTGELF
TRBJ2-5,NA,TRBV20-1,TFGEETQY
TRBJ1-4,NA,TRBV29-1,SGSGPNEKLF
TRBJ1-2,few,TRBV29-1,SVVWTGEYGYT
TRBJ2-7,NA,TRBV9,ASSPSITVYEQY
TRBJ1-2,NA,TRBV6-6,ASSGPPNYGYT
TRBJ2-3,few,TRBV2,ASSPKVTPADTQY
TRBJ1-5,few,TRBV6-5,ASSLDRGYNQPQH
TRBJ1-2,few,TRBV6-5,ASSYLNANGYT
TRBJ2-3,few,TRBV18,ASSLQGGDTQY
TRBJ2-3,NA,TRBV5-1,ASSRGGADTQY
TRBJ1-1,NA,TRBV11-2,ASRPNTEAF
TRBJ2-3,few,TRBV28,ASRKPGLAEY
TRBJ2-3,few,TRBV25-1,ASSEGKWSVGATDTQY
TRBJ1-5,few,TRBV28,ASRAGPGLSQH
TRBJ1-6,NA,TRBV9,ASSVGTMDSLSYNSPLH
TRBJ2-7,few,TRBV7-9,ASSLGRTGGEQY
TRBJ2-3,NA,TRBV7-9,ASSLQGAPDTQY
TRBJ2-1,few,TRBV19,ASSPRQGLLAGNEQF
TRBJ2-1,few,TRBV23-1,ASSPCAGLAIYNEQF
TRBJ2-7,few,TRBV5-4,ASSFDPGPYEQY
TRBJ1-2,few,TRBV7-2,ASSPTTGNYGYT
TRBJ2-1,NA,TRBV20-1,SARLQNEQF
TRBJ2-3,NA,TRBV5-1,ASSLGLAAYTDTQY
TRBJ2-5,NA,TRBV7-7,ASSLGTGPLETQY
TRBJ2-1,many,TRBV10-3,ATQRDYYNEQF
TRBJ1-5,few,TRBV15,ATSRPSGPQH
TRBJ2-6,NA,TRBV7-8,ASSTHIQGGSGANVLT
TRBJ2-7,few,TRBV4-3,ASSQEFQGRHEQY
TRBJ2-5,few,TRBV5-4,ASSSTYYVCMETQY
TRBJ2-6,few,TRBV7-2,ASSLAVSGANVLT
TRBJ2-7,NA,TRBV6-5,ASRKDGSYEQY
TRBJ2-2,NA,TRBV5-1,ASSRTGYSGELF
TRBJ2-7,NA,TRBV28,ASSLPHSASSYEQY